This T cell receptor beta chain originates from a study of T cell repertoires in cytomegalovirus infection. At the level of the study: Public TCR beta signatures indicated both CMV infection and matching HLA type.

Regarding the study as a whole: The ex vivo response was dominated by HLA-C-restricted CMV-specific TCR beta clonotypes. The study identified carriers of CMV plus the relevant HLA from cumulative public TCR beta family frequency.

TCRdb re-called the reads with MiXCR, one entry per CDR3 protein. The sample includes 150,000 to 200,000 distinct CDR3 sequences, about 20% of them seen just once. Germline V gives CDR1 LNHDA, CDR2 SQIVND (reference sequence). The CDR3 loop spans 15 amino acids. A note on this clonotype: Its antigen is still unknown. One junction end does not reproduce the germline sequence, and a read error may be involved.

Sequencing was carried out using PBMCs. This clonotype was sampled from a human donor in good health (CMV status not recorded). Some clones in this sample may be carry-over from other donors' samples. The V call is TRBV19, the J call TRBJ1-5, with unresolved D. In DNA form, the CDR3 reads TGTGGCAGTAGTATAATGCCTCGGGGCAATCAGCCCCAGCATTTT. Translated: CGSSIMPRGNQPQHF.